This TCR beta chain is from a study of vaccination effects on CD4 cells after COVID-19 (dated by TCRdb to between 2021 and 2024). Notes on the research overall: In the ViraFEST assay, PBMC were stimulated with viral peptide pools, and TCR sequencing was then used to find antigen-specific CD4+ T cell clonotypes based on their expansion. Each participant received two doses of an mRNA SARS-CoV-2 vaccine, either BNT162b2 or mRNA-1273. Two million PBMC per well were cultured in IMDM with roughly 5% human AB serum, 9 to 10 IU/ml IL-2 and gentamicin, plus 10 ug/ml peptides. The study compared SARS-CoV-2 spike-specific CD4+ TCR repertoires before and after mRNA vaccination in COVID-19 convalescent patients and infection-naive vaccine recipients. A total of 10 COVID-19 convalescent patients and a handful of SARS-CoV-2-naive healthy vaccine recipients were included in the full study. The Oncomine TCR Beta short-read assay on an Illumina iSeq 100 was used to sequence cultures from other donors in the study.

After 10 to 11 days of culture, CD4+ T cells were isolated with the EasySep CD4+ T cell isolation kit. Negative nucleocapsid antibody results before and after vaccination confirmed that the healthy vaccine recipients had no prior SARS-CoV-2 infection. Half of the culture medium was replaced with fresh IL-2-containing medium on days 3 and 7. Unless otherwise noted, each peptide stimulation condition was cultured in triplicate wells. PBMC were separated from whole blood using Ficoll-Paque Plus gradient centrifugation and were then either cryopreserved at -140C or used fresh. The QIAamp micro DNA kit was used to extract genomic DNA from the cultured CD4+ T cells. Overall results and qualifications from the work: In healthy vaccine recipients, vaccine-induced clones were almost all SARS-CoV-2 mono-reactive, with only 1 of 255 cross-reactive with common cold coronaviruses. Both infection-induced and vaccine-induced clones contracted markedly at late post-vaccination timepoints, which is consistent with waning T cell responses. The study was limited by a small number of convalescent patients and lacked early post-infection timepoints.

Notes on this clone: The specificity of this receptor is unknown. Base-call qualities are not available, and no considerably larger clone is one nucleotide away.

Receptor amplification or capture employed the immunoSEQ multiplex PCR assay. DNA from the CD4+ T cells that had been cultured and isolated underwent TCR beta CDR3 sequencing. On the study's bioinformatics: Non-productive TCR sequences were removed, reads were trimmed to the CDR3 region, and CDR3s of at least 7 amino acids were retained. Antigen-specific clonotypes were identified with the MANAFEST web app by comparing expansion in peptide wells against reference cultures. Positive clones required FDR<0.05 expansion versus reference and all other wells, odds ratio above 5, and frequency above 0.1% in two replicate wells. A clonotype was called cross-reactive if it was significantly expanded both in SARS-CoV-2 spike wells and in at least one common cold coronavirus spike condition. Using the stringdist R package, CDR3 similarity was measured by Levenshtein distance, and unrooted trees were constructed with ape in R 3.6.1. TCRdb retrieved this table from immuneACCESS and kept in-frame rearrangements only. Not all clones are present; in checked studies, unresolved V genes account for under half, and no reason is known for the remainder. From that table come the V and J calls and clone size; the DNA was used to work out D and trimming. Present in this sample are 50,000 or so clones, over 50% of which were seen just once. Approximately 5% of the sample is in the top ten clones.

The input for sequencing was CD4+ T cells from PBMCs cultured without peptide, taken before COVID-19 vaccination. This TCR was recovered from a human donor who received a COVID-19 vaccine.

At the DNA level, the sequence is TGTGCCAGCTCACCGTTGGCCCCGGGGGACACTGAAGCTTTCTTT. Translated, it gives CASSPLAPGDTEAFF. The chain links TRBV18 with TRBJ1-1; the D gene is perhaps TRBD1, from 5 matching bases. V is shortened by 3 bases, J by 3 bases, and the region joining them spans 14 bases. The CDR3 has 15 amino acids, counting the end cysteine and phenylalanine. The retained sequence is limited to the CDR3, 45 bases, with the frame set at the first base. CDR1 KGHSH and CDR2 LQKENI were looked up in the germline V gene.